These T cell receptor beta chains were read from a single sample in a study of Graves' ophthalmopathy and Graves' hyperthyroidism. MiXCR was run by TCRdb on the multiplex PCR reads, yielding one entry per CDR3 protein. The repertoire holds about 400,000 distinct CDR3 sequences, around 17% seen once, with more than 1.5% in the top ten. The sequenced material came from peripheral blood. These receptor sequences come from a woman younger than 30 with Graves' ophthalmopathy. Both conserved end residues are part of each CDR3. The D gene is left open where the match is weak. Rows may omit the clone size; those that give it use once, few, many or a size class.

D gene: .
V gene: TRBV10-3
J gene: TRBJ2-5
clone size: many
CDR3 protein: CAISEEGRGETQYF
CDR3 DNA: TGTGCCATCAGTGAAGAGGGAAGGGGGGAGACCCAGTACTTC

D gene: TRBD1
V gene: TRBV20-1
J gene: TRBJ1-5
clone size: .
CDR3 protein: CSATGTGFGNQPQHF
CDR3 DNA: TGCAGTGCTACCGGGACAGGCTTTGGCAATCAGCCCCAGCATTTT

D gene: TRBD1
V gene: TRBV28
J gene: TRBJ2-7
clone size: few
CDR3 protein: CASSFHTGGATYEQYF
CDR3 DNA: TGTGCCAGCAGTTTTCACACAGGGGGCGCAACCTACGAGCAGTACTTC

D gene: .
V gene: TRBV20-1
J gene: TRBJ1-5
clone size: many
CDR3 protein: CSASPRLGGNQPQHF
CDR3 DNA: TGCAGTGCTAGTCCACGTCTGGGGGGCAATCAGCCCCAGCATTTT

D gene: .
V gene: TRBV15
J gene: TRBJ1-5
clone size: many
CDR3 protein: CATSRDTHQPQHF
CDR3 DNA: TGTGCCACCAGCCGGGACACACATCAGCCCCAGCATTTT

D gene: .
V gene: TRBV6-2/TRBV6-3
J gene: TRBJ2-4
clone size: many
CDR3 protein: CASSYPVGGPGSKNIQYF
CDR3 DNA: TGTGCCAGCAGTTACCCCGTGGGCGGGCCGGGGTCCAAAAACATTCAGTACTTC

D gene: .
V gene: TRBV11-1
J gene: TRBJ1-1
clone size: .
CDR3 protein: CASSLRRSGVRGTEAFF
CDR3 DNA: TGTGCCAGCAGCCTCCGACGTTCGGGGGTACGGGGCACTGAAGCTTTCTTT

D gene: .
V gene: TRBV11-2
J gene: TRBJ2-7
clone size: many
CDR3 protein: CASSLSLERVPREQYF
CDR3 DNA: TGTGCCAGCAGCCTTTCCCTGGAAAGGGTGCCTCGAGAGCAGTACTTC

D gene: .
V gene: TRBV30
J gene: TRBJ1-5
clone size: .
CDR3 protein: CAWSVWSGKGNQPQHF
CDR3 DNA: TGTGCCTGGAGTGTATGGTCCGGTAAAGGCAATCAGCCCCAGCATTTT

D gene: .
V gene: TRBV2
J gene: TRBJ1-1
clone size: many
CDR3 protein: CASSDERRGLKAFF
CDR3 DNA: TGTGCCAGCAGTGATGAAAGACGTGGGCTGAAGGCTTTCTTT

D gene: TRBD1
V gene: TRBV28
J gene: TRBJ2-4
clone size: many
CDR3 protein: CASNIRDRVAKNIQYF
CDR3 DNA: TGTGCCAGCAATATCCGGGACAGGGTAGCCAAAAACATCCAGTACTTC

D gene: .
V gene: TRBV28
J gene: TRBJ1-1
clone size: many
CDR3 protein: CASSSHTAEAFF
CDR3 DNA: TGTGCCAGCAGTTCACATACCGCTGAAGCTTTCTTT